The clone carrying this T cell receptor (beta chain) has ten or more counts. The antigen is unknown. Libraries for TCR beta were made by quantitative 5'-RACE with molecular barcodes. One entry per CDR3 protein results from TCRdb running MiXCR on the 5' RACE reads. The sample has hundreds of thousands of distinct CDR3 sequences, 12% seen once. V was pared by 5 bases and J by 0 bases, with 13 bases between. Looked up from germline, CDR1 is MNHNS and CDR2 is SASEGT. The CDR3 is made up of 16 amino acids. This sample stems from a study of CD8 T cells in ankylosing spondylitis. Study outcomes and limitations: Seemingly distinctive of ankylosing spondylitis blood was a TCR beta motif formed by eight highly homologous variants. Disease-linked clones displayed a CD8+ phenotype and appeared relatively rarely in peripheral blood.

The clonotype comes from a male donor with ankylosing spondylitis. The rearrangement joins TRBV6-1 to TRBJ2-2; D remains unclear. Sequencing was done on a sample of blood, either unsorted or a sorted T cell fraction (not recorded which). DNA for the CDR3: TGTGCCAGCAGTAGCATGACATCGACGAACACCGGGGAGCTGTTTTTT. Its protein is CASSSMTSTNTGELFF.